This TCR beta chain was sequenced in a study of Ad26.COV2.S vaccination and SARS-CoV-2 variants. Study summary: The donor was enrolled in the Ad26.COV2.S arm of the COV1001 trial. Study-level findings and limits: Quantification of TCR breadth and depth may have yielded underestimates of total T cell responses.

CDR1 and CDR2 (germline): GTSNPN, SVGIG (reference sequence). The CDR3 loop spans 9 amino acids. V lost 6 bases and J lost 3, with 3 bases in between. A word on this clone: Its specificity is not known.

Indicated treatment: approximately 18 received Ad26.COV2.S at low or high dose, single or two shots; about 5 received placebo; per-sample allocation not given. Day 63 after the first injection of vaccine or placebo was the sampling time. An adult of 18-55 years in Boston served as donor. Clones were read by immunoSEQ multiplex PCR, and TCRdb kept only the in-frame ones, dropping some. The table shows about 390,000 clones, with approximately 86% occurring only once. The receptor's source is a person between 18 and 60 years old who received the Ad26.COV2.S COVID-19 vaccine or a placebo. The sequencing here drew on peripheral blood, taken in a trial of Ad26.COV2.S vaccine versus placebo. This chain connects TRBV30 to TRBJ2-7; D remains unclear. DNA of the CDR3: TGTGCCTGCAACTACGAGCAGTACTTC. Translating gives CACNYEQYF.